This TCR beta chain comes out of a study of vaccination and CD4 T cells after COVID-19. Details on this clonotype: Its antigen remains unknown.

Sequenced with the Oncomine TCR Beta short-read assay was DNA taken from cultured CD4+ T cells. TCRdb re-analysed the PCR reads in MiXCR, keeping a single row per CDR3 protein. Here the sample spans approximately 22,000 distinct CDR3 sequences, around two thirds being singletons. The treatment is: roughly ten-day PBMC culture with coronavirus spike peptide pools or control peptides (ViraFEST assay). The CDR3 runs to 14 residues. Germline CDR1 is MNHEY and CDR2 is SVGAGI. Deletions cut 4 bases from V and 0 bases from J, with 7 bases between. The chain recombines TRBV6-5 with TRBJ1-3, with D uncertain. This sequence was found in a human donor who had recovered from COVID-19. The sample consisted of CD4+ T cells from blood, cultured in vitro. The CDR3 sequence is CASSSSYSGNTIYF. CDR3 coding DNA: TGTGCCAGCAGTTCCTCATACTCTGGAAACACCATATATTTT.